This T cell receptor beta chain was captured in a study of T cell responses to AZD1222 COVID-19 vaccine. TCRdb keeps only in-frame clones here, not all; method: immunoSEQ multiplex PCR. This table holds about 90,000 clones, 90% to 95% found once. The sequences come from peripheral blood, collected on day 0 of MenACWY control vaccination. The origin of this receptor is an adult in good health.

CDR3 protein: CASSITGNQPQHF. The CDR3 bases are TGTGCCAGTAGTATAACAGGGAATCAGCCCCAGCATTTT. V gene TRBV19 combines with J gene TRBJ1-5; weak D call: TRBD1 (6 bases). Germline V gene lookup returns CDR1 LNHDA and CDR2 SQIVND (reference sequence). V was pared by 2 bases and J by 4 bases, with 6 bases between. The CDR3 length is 13 residues.